These T cell receptor beta chains were read from a single sample in a study of Tregs in tolerant kidney transplant recipients. Generated by immunoSEQ multiplex PCR, the TCRdb table keeps only in-frame clones and is missing some. The sample holds about 44,000 clones; 95% to 96% are singletons and the top ten take more than 0.35%. For these receptors, no antigen is known. The source material was Tregs from blood cultured with allogeneic cells. The receptors come from a human donor in good health. Both conserved end residues are part of each CDR3. Fields, in order: J gene, D gene, clone size, V gene, CDR3 protein, CDR3 DNA. A D gene is named only where the DNA matches it firmly. Clone size is stated in some rows and not others, as once, few, many or a class when expanded.

J: TRBJ2-1
D: TRBD1
size: NA
V: TRBV5-1
CDR3: CASSWSEGAPNEQFF
DNA: TGCGCCAGCAGCTGGTCTGAGGGGGCTCCCAATGAGCAGTTCTTC

J: TRBJ2-1
D: TRBD1
size: once
V: TRBV5-4
CDR3: CASIRLGQFNEQFF
DNA: TGTGCCAGCATCCGACTGGGACAGTTCAATGAGCAGTTCTTC

J: TRBJ2-3
D: NA
size: NA
V: TRBV4-1
CDR3: CASSQDLTSWSDTQYF
DNA: TGCGCCAGCAGCCAAGACTTAACGTCCTGGTCAGATACGCAGTATTTT

J: TRBJ1-2
D: TRBD1
size: NA
V: TRBV5-3
CDR3: CARSGDSLNYGYTF
DNA: TGTGCCAGAAGCGGGGACAGCTTGAACTATGGCTACACCTTC

J: TRBJ2-5
D: TRBD1
size: NA
V: TRBV11-2
CDR3: CASSWDRDQTQYF
DNA: TGTGCCAGCAGTTGGGACAGGGACCAGACCCAGTACTTC

J: TRBJ1-1
D: NA
size: NA
V: TRBV28
CDR3: CASSTPSSINTEAFF
DNA: TGTGCCAGCAGTACCCCGAGCAGCATAAACACTGAAGCTTTCTTT

J: TRBJ2-1
D: TRBD2
size: NA
V: TRBV7-6
CDR3: CASSVSGGTYNEQFF
DNA: TGTGCCAGCAGCGTTAGCGGGGGTACCTACAATGAGCAGTTCTTC

J: TRBJ2-1
D: TRBD1
size: NA
V: TRBV6-6
CDR3: CAVQGYNEQFF
DNA: TGTGCCGTACAGGGGTACAATGAGCAGTTCTTC

J: TRBJ2-5
D: TRBD2
size: NA
V: TRBV4-1
CDR3: CASSRTGTTGETQYF
DNA: TGCGCCAGCAGCCGCACCGGGACTACCGGAGAGACCCAGTACTTC

J: TRBJ1-2
D: NA
size: NA
V: TRBV30
CDR3: CACPFDYGYTF
DNA: TGTGCCTGTCCTTTTGACTATGGCTACACCTTC

J: TRBJ1-2
D: NA
size: NA
V: TRBV5-5
CDR3: CASSLVGTGPNYGYTF
DNA: TGTGCCAGCAGCTTGGTCGGTACAGGTCCCAACTATGGCTACACCTTC

J: TRBJ2-1
D: NA
size: once
V: TRBV5-1
CDR3: CASSLSPNNEQFF
DNA: TGCGCCAGCAGCTTGTCCCCGAACAATGAGCAGTTCTTC

J: TRBJ1-2
D: TRBD1
size: NA
V: TRBV5-5
CDR3: CASSLAPGQGASSYGYTF
DNA: TGTGCCAGCAGCTTGGCGCCGGGACAGGGGGCTTCGAGCTATGGCTACACCTTC

J: TRBJ2-7
D: TRBD1
size: once
V: TRBV27
CDR3: CASSLRTGAPYEQYF
DNA: TGTGCCAGCAGTCTGCGGACAGGTGCCCCCTACGAGCAGTACTTC

J: TRBJ1-2
D: TRBD1
size: NA
V: TRBV19
CDR3: CASSAPGTGINYGYTF
DNA: TGTGCCAGTAGTGCCCCCGGGACAGGGATTAACTATGGCTACACCTTC

J: TRBJ1-1
D: TRBD1
size: NA
V: TRBV19
CDR3: CASSYRGLNTEAFF
DNA: TGTGCCAGTAGTTACAGGGGATTAAACACTGAAGCTTTCTTT

J: TRBJ2-4
D: NA
size: NA
V: TRBV19
CDR3: CASSTWRAGSKNIQYF
DNA: TGTGCCAGTAGTACGTGGAGGGCAGGGTCCAAAAACATTCAGTACTTC

J: TRBJ1-3
D: NA
size: NA
V: TRBV9
CDR3: CASSGAWAGNTIYF
DNA: TGTGCCAGCAGCGGAGCATGGGCTGGAAACACCATATATTTT

J: TRBJ2-7
D: NA
size: NA
V: TRBV19
CDR3: CASKPPGTLYEQYF
DNA: TGTGCCAGTAAACCTCCCGGGACCCTCTACGAGCAGTACTTC

J: TRBJ2-1
D: NA
size: once
V: TRBV7-7
CDR3: CASSFLEGNEQFF
DNA: TGTGCCAGCAGCTTTTTGGAGGGAAATGAGCAGTTCTTC

J: TRBJ1-5
D: NA
size: NA
V: TRBV2
CDR3: CASSVRGDQPQHF
DNA: TGTGCCAGCAGTGTTCGGGGGGATCAGCCCCAGCATTTT

J: TRBJ1-5
D: TRBD1
size: NA
V: TRBV5-6
CDR3: CASSLDRGTGNQPQHF
DNA: TGTGCCAGCAGCTTGGACAGGGGCACCGGCAATCAGCCCCAGCATTTT

J: TRBJ2-1
D: TRBD2
size: NA
V: TRBV5-1
CDR3: CASSLGLASWKFF
DNA: TGCGCCAGCAGCCTGGGACTAGCTTCATGGAAGTTCTTC

J: TRBJ1-2
D: TRBD1
size: NA
V: TRBV6-6
CDR3: CASSFSQGAHYGYTF
DNA: TGTGCCAGCAGTTTCTCACAGGGGGCTCACTATGGCTACACCTTC

J: TRBJ1-2
D: TRBD1
size: once
V: TRBV29-1
CDR3: CSSLGTGTRRGYTF
DNA: TGCAGCTCGTTGGGGACAGGGACCCGTCGTGGCTACACCTTC

J: TRBJ2-1
D: NA
size: NA
V: TRBV27
CDR3: CASYHRGWRAGLTTNNEQFF
DNA: TGTGCCAGCTATCACAGGGGATGGAGAGCGGGCCTAACTACAAACAATGAGCAGTTCTTC

J: TRBJ2-1
D: NA
size: NA
V: TRBV18
CDR3: CASSPSLVLTYNEQFF
DNA: TGTGCCAGCTCACCGTCGCTAGTCCTGACCTACAATGAGCAGTTCTTC

J: TRBJ1-6
D: NA
size: NA
V: TRBV18
CDR3: CASSPRNSPLHF
DNA: TGTGCCAGCTCACCCAGGAATTCACCCCTCCACTTT

J: TRBJ1-6
D: NA
size: NA
V: TRBV6-1
CDR3: CASRRTGLEDSPLHF
DNA: TGTGCCAGCAGACGGACTGGCCTAGAAGATTCACCCCTCCACTTT

J: TRBJ2-7
D: NA
size: NA
V: TRBV5-1
CDR3: CASSLGGPYPYEQYF
DNA: TGCGCCAGCAGCTTGGGGGGACCTTACCCCTACGAGCAGTACTTC

J: TRBJ2-2
D: TRBD2
size: NA
V: TRBV13
CDR3: CASSPPGLYTGELFF
DNA: TGTGCCAGCAGCCCCCCGGGACTATACACCGGGGAGCTGTTTTTT

J: TRBJ2-1
D: NA
size: NA
V: TRBV7-2
CDR3: CASSLPGVSYNEQFF
DNA: TGTGCCAGCAGCTTACCGGGAGTCTCCTACAATGAGCAGTTCTTC

J: TRBJ2-4
D: NA
size: NA
V: TRBV19
CDR3: CASSGGHFSAKNIQYF
DNA: TGTGCCAGTAGTGGGGGCCACTTCTCAGCCAAAAACATTCAGTACTTC

J: TRBJ2-1
D: TRBD2
size: NA
V: TRBV6-1
CDR3: CASYQGGMNEQFF
DNA: TGTGCCAGCTATCAGGGAGGGATGAATGAGCAGTTCTTC

J: TRBJ2-3
D: TRBD2
size: NA
V: TRBV2
CDR3: CATQREVQDTQYF
DNA: TGTGCCACCCAGCGGGAGGTTCAAGATACGCAGTATTTT